This TCR beta chain appears in the sequencing data of a study of T cell responses to AZD1222 COVID-19 vaccine. This table comes from immunoSEQ multiplex PCR, and its TCRdb copy is limited to in-frame clones, with some not included. Of 150,000 or so clones in the sample, around 92% are singletons; the top ten hold 1.3%. The germline V gene encodes CDR1 LNHDA and CDR2 SQIVND (reference sequence). The CDR3 has 16 residues. V was trimmed by 1 base and J by 7 bases, leaving 17 bases between them. The chain combines TRBV19 with TRBJ2-1, with D possibly being TRBD2 (5 bases). This specimen was peripheral blood, taken on day 0 of AZD1222 vaccination. This clonotype was sampled from an adult in good health. CDR3 sequence (DNA): TGTGCCAGTAGTATAGGAGGCGGGTATCTAGAGAATGAGCAGTTCTTC. Encoded protein: CASSIGGGYLENEQFF.